This TCR beta chain was identified in a study of T cells in Graves' hyperthyroidism and ophthalmopathy. Criteria for exclusion of patients were uncontrolled infection, other autoimmune disease, pregnancy or lactation. Based on clinical symptoms, serum thyroxine and TRAb, thyroid ultrasound and orbital computed tomography, diagnoses were reached. PBMCs were collected from a roughly 9.7 ml volume of fresh peripheral blood. The CDR3 runs to 16 residues. Trimming removed 4 bases from V and 6 bases from J; junction bases left unmatched: 6. Looked up from germline, CDR1 is SGHKS and CDR2 is YYEKEE (reference sequence). From RNA transcripts, TCR beta CDR3 regions were amplified. First-round RT-PCR with HTBI primers amplified the TCR CDR3 region. MiXCR, run by TCRdb on the multiplex PCR reads, gives a single entry per CDR3 protein. This sample has roughly 250,000 distinct CDR3 sequences, with about a sixth found just once.

The chain links TRBV5-5 to TRBJ2-1; 14 bases are a match to TRBD2. The TCR was taken from a woman between 18 and 30 years old with Graves' ophthalmopathy. The sequenced material came from blood. The CDR3 sequence is CASSGGTSGSPNEQFF. For the CDR3, the DNA is TGTGCCAGCAGCGGAGGGACTAGCGGGAGTCCCAATGAGCAGTTCTTC.